Listed below are T cell receptor beta chains from one sample, sequenced in a study of shared clonotypes between healthy human individuals. Sequenced by immunoSEQ multiplex PCR; TCRdb stores in-frame clones only, minus some. The table includes some 1,400,000 clones, roughly 97% detected once. Sequencing was done on a sample of naive CD4+ T cells sorted from blood. The receptors originated from a man between 25 and 39 years old in good health. The CDR3 runs from the conserved cysteine through the conserved F or W. Fields, in order: J gene, clone size, V gene, D gene, CDR3 protein, CDR3 DNA. The D gene is left open where the match is weak. Clone size appears in some rows only: once, few, many, or a class for an expanded clone.

J gene: TRBJ2-2
clone size: NA
V gene: TRBV29-1
D gene: TRBD2
CDR3 protein: CSVSASGGGNTGELFF
CDR3 DNA: TGCAGCGTTTCGGCGTCGGGAGGGGGGAACACCGGGGAGCTGTTTTTT

J gene: TRBJ2-3
clone size: NA
V gene: TRBV7-9
D gene: TRBD1
CDR3 protein: CASSSRGGGRIPDTQYF
CDR3 DNA: TGTGCCAGCAGCTCCCGAGGGGGCGGGCGCATCCCAGATACGCAGTATTTT

J gene: TRBJ2-5
clone size: once
V gene: TRBV5-1
D gene: NA
CDR3 protein: CASSLSPPKETQYF
CDR3 DNA: TGCGCCAGCAGCTTAAGTCCCCCGAAAGAGACCCAGTACTTC

J gene: TRBJ2-4
clone size: NA
V gene: TRBV14
D gene: NA
CDR3 protein: CASSQGVWGAKNIQYF
CDR3 DNA: TGTGCCAGCAGCCAAGGGGTGTGGGGGGCCAAAAACATTCAGTACTTC

J gene: TRBJ1-1
clone size: NA
V gene: TRBV6-5
D gene: NA
CDR3 protein: CASTLNGGGRTEAFF
CDR3 DNA: TGTGCCAGCACCCTAAACGGCGGGGGACGCACTGAAGCTTTCTTT

J gene: TRBJ2-1
clone size: once
V gene: TRBV6-5
D gene: TRBD1
CDR3 protein: CASSYRSQGVNEQFF
CDR3 DNA: TGTGCCAGCAGTTACCGGTCTCAGGGGGTCAATGAGCAGTTCTTC

J gene: TRBJ2-1
clone size: NA
V gene: TRBV4-3
D gene: TRBD2
CDR3 protein: CASSQVTAGGNNEQFF
CDR3 DNA: TGCGCCAGCAGCCAAGTCACAGCGGGAGGCAACAATGAGCAGTTCTTC

J gene: TRBJ2-2
clone size: NA
V gene: TRBV6-6
D gene: TRBD1
CDR3 protein: CASSLGQVAGELFF
CDR3 DNA: TGTGCCAGCAGCCTAGGACAGGTTGCCGGGGAGCTGTTTTTT

J gene: TRBJ2-2
clone size: once
V gene: TRBV2
D gene: NA
CDR3 protein: CASSQTRSTGELFF
CDR3 DNA: TGTGCCAGCAGTCAGACACGTAGCACCGGGGAGCTGTTTTTT

J gene: TRBJ2-3
clone size: NA
V gene: TRBV15
D gene: NA
CDR3 protein: CATSLRGGAGADTQYF
CDR3 DNA: TGTGCCACCAGCCTTAGAGGCGGGGCTGGGGCAGATACGCAGTATTTT

J gene: TRBJ2-5
clone size: once
V gene: TRBV9
D gene: TRBD1
CDR3 protein: CASSVLTGGRETQYF
CDR3 DNA: TGTGCCAGCAGCGTATTGACAGGGGGAAGAGAGACCCAGTACTTC

J gene: TRBJ2-3
clone size: NA
V gene: TRBV9
D gene: TRBD2
CDR3 protein: CASSVATGGRAGDTQYF
CDR3 DNA: TGTGCCAGCAGCGTAGCTACCGGCGGGAGGGCCGGAGATACGCAGTATTTT

J gene: TRBJ2-3
clone size: NA
V gene: TRBV27
D gene: NA
CDR3 protein: CASSSGAGSPDTQYF
CDR3 DNA: TGTGCCAGCAGTTCAGGTGCAGGGAGCCCAGATACGCAGTATTTT

J gene: TRBJ2-1
clone size: NA
V gene: TRBV28
D gene: TRBD2
CDR3 protein: CASRNGAGDEQFF
CDR3 DNA: TGTGCCAGCAGAAACGGGGCGGGGGACGAGCAGTTCTTC

J gene: TRBJ2-4
clone size: NA
V gene: TRBV5-1
D gene: NA
CDR3 protein: CASSQGTVSLKNIQYF
CDR3 DNA: TGCGCCAGCAGCCAGGGGACGGTTAGCCTTAAAAACATTCAGTACTTC

J gene: TRBJ2-5
clone size: once
V gene: TRBV5-1
D gene: NA
CDR3 protein: CASQLDFVETQYF
CDR3 DNA: TGCGCCTCTCAATTGGATTTTGTTGAGACCCAGTACTTC

J gene: TRBJ2-7
clone size: NA
V gene: TRBV4-3
D gene: NA
CDR3 protein: CASSQRSGLTYEQYF
CDR3 DNA: TGCGCCAGCAGCCAACGTAGTGGTCTGACCTACGAGCAGTACTTC

J gene: TRBJ2-5
clone size: once
V gene: TRBV5-1
D gene: TRBD1
CDR3 protein: CASRLAGTGQETQYF
CDR3 DNA: TGCGCCAGCAGGTTGGCCGGGACAGGGCAAGAGACCCAGTACTTC

J gene: TRBJ1-2
clone size: NA
V gene: TRBV5-4
D gene: NA
CDR3 protein: CASSPDLGWSYGYTF
CDR3 DNA: TGTGCCAGCAGCCCGGACCTAGGGTGGAGCTATGGCTACACCTTC

J gene: TRBJ2-3
clone size: once
V gene: TRBV10-3
D gene: NA
CDR3 protein: CATRNPGAGDTQYF
CDR3 DNA: TGTGCCACGCGGAACCCGGGAGCCGGGGATACGCAGTATTTT

J gene: TRBJ2-1
clone size: once
V gene: TRBV19
D gene: TRBD1
CDR3 protein: CASSIDRTGGLREQFF
CDR3 DNA: TGTGCCAGTAGTATAGACCGGACAGGGGGGTTAAGGGAGCAGTTCTTC

J gene: TRBJ1-1
clone size: NA
V gene: TRBV7-9
D gene: NA
CDR3 protein: CASSLLVGLNTEAFF
CDR3 DNA: TGTGCCAGCAGCTTACTGGTAGGACTGAACACTGAAGCTTTCTTT

J gene: TRBJ2-1
clone size: once
V gene: TRBV18
D gene: TRBD2
CDR3 protein: CASSPLPSGLAGVYNEQFF
CDR3 DNA: TGTGCCAGCTCACCGTTACCCTCGGGACTAGCGGGAGTATACAATGAGCAGTTCTTC

J gene: TRBJ1-1
clone size: NA
V gene: TRBV7-2
D gene: NA
CDR3 protein: CASSRGQIINTEAFF
CDR3 DNA: TGTGCCAGCAGCCGCGGGCAGATCATAAACACTGAAGCTTTCTTT

J gene: TRBJ2-1
clone size: NA
V gene: TRBV5-4
D gene: NA
CDR3 protein: CASSLGSNEQFF
CDR3 DNA: TGTGCCAGCAGCTTAGGGAGCAATGAGCAGTTCTTC

J gene: TRBJ2-3
clone size: once
V gene: TRBV7-9
D gene: NA
CDR3 protein: CASSSDRQYF
CDR3 DNA: TGTGCCAGCAGTTCCGATAGGCAGTATTTT

J gene: TRBJ2-7
clone size: NA
V gene: TRBV19
D gene: NA
CDR3 protein: CASSIRTEFSYEQYF
CDR3 DNA: TGTGCCAGTAGTATCAGGACAGAATTCTCCTACGAGCAGTACTTC

J gene: TRBJ2-1
clone size: NA
V gene: TRBV4-2
D gene: NA
CDR3 protein: CASSQAPRIFPYNEQFF
CDR3 DNA: TGTGCCAGCAGCCAAGCCCCGAGGATATTCCCCTACAATGAGCAGTTCTTC

J gene: TRBJ1-1
clone size: NA
V gene: TRBV6-5
D gene: NA
CDR3 protein: CASSAPSGEAFF
CDR3 DNA: TGTGCCAGCAGTGCACCATCAGGTGAAGCTTTCTTT

J gene: TRBJ2-1
clone size: NA
V gene: TRBV11-2
D gene: NA
CDR3 protein: CASSPDRSILGTTYNEQFF
CDR3 DNA: TGTGCCAGCAGCCCCGACAGGTCTATTTTAGGGACAACCTACAATGAGCAGTTCTTC

J gene: TRBJ1-2
clone size: once
V gene: TRBV5-1
D gene: NA
CDR3 protein: CASSQPGHYGYTF
CDR3 DNA: TGCGCCAGCAGCCAGCCGGGACACTATGGCTACACCTTC

J gene: TRBJ2-7
clone size: NA
V gene: TRBV28
D gene: TRBD2
CDR3 protein: CASSLAGTYGRAEQYF
CDR3 DNA: TGTGCCAGCAGCCTAGCGGGGACTTACGGTCGCGCCGAGCAGTACTTC

J gene: TRBJ1-5
clone size: NA
V gene: TRBV19
D gene: TRBD1
CDR3 protein: CASSGQGLGNQPQHF
CDR3 DNA: TGTGCCAGTAGTGGACAGGGATTGGGCAATCAGCCCCAGCATTTT

J gene: TRBJ2-6
clone size: NA
V gene: TRBV19
D gene: TRBD1
CDR3 protein: CASSPTGQRFTGANVLTF
CDR3 DNA: TGTGCCAGTAGCCCGACAGGGCAACGTTTTACTGGGGCCAACGTCCTGACTTTC

J gene: TRBJ1-3
clone size: NA
V gene: TRBV10-1
D gene: NA
CDR3 protein: CASSELKDGNTIYF
CDR3 DNA: TGCGCCAGCAGTGAGCTTAAGGATGGAAACACCATATATTTT

J gene: TRBJ2-7
clone size: NA
V gene: TRBV11-2
D gene: TRBD1
CDR3 protein: CASRTDRGYEQYF
CDR3 DNA: TGTGCCAGCAGGACTGACAGGGGTTACGAGCAGTACTTC

J gene: TRBJ1-3
clone size: NA
V gene: TRBV7-8
D gene: NA
CDR3 protein: CASSVGRGNTIYF
CDR3 DNA: TGTGCCAGCAGCGTGGGGCGAGGAAACACCATATATTTT

J gene: TRBJ2-5
clone size: NA
V gene: TRBV7-6
D gene: NA
CDR3 protein: CASSPRTRGLETQYF
CDR3 DNA: TGTGCCAGCAGCCCCAGGACGAGGGGGTTAGAGACCCAGTACTTC

J gene: TRBJ1-1
clone size: NA
V gene: TRBV12-5
D gene: NA
CDR3 protein: CASGLVMTDSSGVGAFF
CDR3 DNA: TGTGCTAGTGGTTTGGTAATGACGGATTCCTCCGGGGTAGGAGCTTTCTTT

J gene: TRBJ2-5
clone size: NA
V gene: TRBV11-3
D gene: NA
CDR3 protein: CASSLGGRPGETQYF
CDR3 DNA: TGTGCCAGCAGCTTAGGAGGCAGGCCGGGGGAGACCCAGTACTTC

J gene: TRBJ2-7
clone size: NA
V gene: TRBV15
D gene: NA
CDR3 protein: CATSRDLFLGESYEQYF
CDR3 DNA: TGTGCCACCAGCAGAGATCTGTTTTTGGGGGAATCCTACGAGCAGTACTTC

J gene: TRBJ1-1
clone size: NA
V gene: TRBV5-4
D gene: NA
CDR3 protein: CASSLSRGGLDTEAFF
CDR3 DNA: TGTGCCAGCAGCCTTTCAAGGGGGGGCCTGGACACTGAAGCTTTCTTT

J gene: TRBJ2-3
clone size: NA
V gene: TRBV18
D gene: TRBD1
CDR3 protein: CASSLRTGSTSLSTQYF
CDR3 DNA: TGTGCCAGCTCACTAAGGACAGGGTCAACCTCTTTAAGTACGCAGTATTTT

J gene: TRBJ2-2
clone size: NA
V gene: TRBV15
D gene: NA
CDR3 protein: CATSRDLRTTGELFF
CDR3 DNA: TGTGCCACCAGCAGAGATCTCCGGACCACCGGGGAGCTGTTTTTT

J gene: TRBJ2-1
clone size: NA
V gene: TRBV4-2
D gene: NA
CDR3 protein: CASSPQTGLYNEQFF
CDR3 DNA: TGTGCCAGCAGCCCTCAGACGGGACTGTACAATGAGCAGTTCTTC

J gene: TRBJ2-7
clone size: once
V gene: TRBV7-9
D gene: TRBD1
CDR3 protein: CASSLAGTGTYEQYF
CDR3 DNA: TGTGCCAGCAGCTTAGCCGGGACAGGCACCTACGAGCAGTACTTC

J gene: TRBJ1-2
clone size: NA
V gene: TRBV2
D gene: TRBD1
CDR3 protein: CASRPDRGGYTF
CDR3 DNA: TGTGCCAGCAGGCCCGACAGGGGAGGCTACACCTTC

J gene: TRBJ2-1
clone size: NA
V gene: TRBV4-3
D gene: NA
CDR3 protein: CASSQRQYNEQFF
CDR3 DNA: TGCGCCAGCAGCCAGAGACAGTACAATGAGCAGTTCTTC